A selection of T cell receptor beta chains follows, all from one sample in a study of identical twins. From the 5' RACE reads, TCRdb called clonotypes with MiXCR, one entry per CDR3 protein. The table lists roughly 1.6 million distinct CDR3 sequences, around 33% of them singletons. Material: cord blood. These receptors were taken from a newborn girl in good health. The CDR3 runs from the conserved cysteine through the conserved F or W. Each record gives: J gene, D gene, clone size, V gene, CDR3 protein, CDR3 DNA. The D gene is left open where the match is weak. Size tells how often a clone was seen (once, few, many) or the class of an expanded clone, and some rows leave it out.

J gene: TRBJ1-2; D gene: .; clone size: .; V gene: TRBV20-1; CDR3 protein: CSARGQGPRGYTF; CDR3 DNA: TGCAGTGCTAGAGGGCAGGGGCCGCGTGGCTACACCTTC
J gene: TRBJ2-7; D gene: .; clone size: few; V gene: TRBV12-3/TRBV12-4; CDR3 protein: CASSLWAGLNMANEQYF; CDR3 DNA: TGTGCCAGCAGTTTGTGGGCAGGGTTGAACATGGCGAACGAGCAGTACTTC
J gene: TRBJ1-4; D gene: .; clone size: few; V gene: TRBV21-1; CDR3 protein: CASNSAAGKAEKLFF; CDR3 DNA: TGTGCCAGCAACTCCGCCGCAGGCAAGGCGGAAAAACTGTTTTTT
J gene: TRBJ2-7; D gene: TRBD2; clone size: few; V gene: TRBV24-1; CDR3 protein: CATSDLLLAGAYEQYF; CDR3 DNA: TGTGCCACCAGTGATTTGCTCCTAGCGGGGGCCTACGAGCAGTACTTC
J gene: TRBJ2-7; D gene: TRBD1; clone size: once; V gene: TRBV28; CDR3 protein: CASSLGTGASRYGQYF; CDR3 DNA: TGTGCCAGCAGTTTAGGGACAGGGGCTTCCCGCTACGGGCAGTACTTC
J gene: TRBJ2-2; D gene: .; clone size: .; V gene: TRBV6-1; CDR3 protein: CASSEALVGGELFF; CDR3 DNA: TGTGCCAGCAGTGAAGCCCTAGTTGGCGGGGAGCTGTTTTTT
J gene: TRBJ1-5; D gene: TRBD1; clone size: few; V gene: TRBV15; CDR3 protein: CATSRGSGQGNQPQHF; CDR3 DNA: TGTGCCACCAGCAGAGGGTCGGGACAGGGCAATCAGCCCCAGCATTTT
J gene: TRBJ1-1; D gene: .; clone size: few; V gene: TRBV29-1; CDR3 protein: CSVDGRQTEAFF; CDR3 DNA: TGCAGCGTTGACGGTCGGCAGACTGAAGCTTTCTTT
J gene: TRBJ1-2; D gene: TRBD1; clone size: few; V gene: TRBV9; CDR3 protein: CASSPGTGGEYGYTF; CDR3 DNA: TGTGCCAGCAGCCCAGGGACAGGGGGGGAGTATGGCTACACCTTC
J gene: TRBJ1-1; D gene: TRBD1; clone size: .; V gene: TRBV20-1; CDR3 protein: CSATKDRGRNTEAFF; CDR3 DNA: TGCAGTGCAACAAAAGACAGGGGGCGGAACACTGAAGCTTTCTTT
J gene: TRBJ2-7; D gene: TRBD2; clone size: few; V gene: TRBV4-1; CDR3 protein: CASSQRLAGGLSYEQYF; CDR3 DNA: TGCGCCAGCAGCCAACGACTAGCGGGGGGGCTATCCTACGAGCAGTACTTC
J gene: TRBJ1-1; D gene: .; clone size: .; V gene: TRBV20-1; CDR3 protein: CHGGVWNTEAFF; CDR3 DNA: TGCCACGGAGGGGTATGGAACACTGAAGCTTTCTTT
J gene: TRBJ2-3; D gene: .; clone size: once; V gene: TRBV9; CDR3 protein: CASSVSGHRTDTQYF; CDR3 DNA: TGTGCCAGCAGCGTAAGTGGACACCGCACAGATACGCAGTATTTT
J gene: TRBJ1-2; D gene: .; clone size: few; V gene: TRBV25-1; CDR3 protein: CASSEGREDGYTF; CDR3 DNA: TGTGCCAGCAGTGAGGGCAGGGAGGATGGCTACACCTTC
J gene: TRBJ1-2; D gene: .; clone size: .; V gene: TRBV14; CDR3 protein: CASSQDFSTNYGYTF; CDR3 DNA: TGTGCCAGCAGCCAAGACTTCTCTACTAACTATGGCTACACCTTC
J gene: TRBJ2-1; D gene: TRBD2; clone size: few; V gene: TRBV7-2; CDR3 protein: CASRYSGGNEQFF; CDR3 DNA: TGTGCCAGCAGATATAGCGGGGGGAATGAGCAGTTCTTC
J gene: TRBJ2-7; D gene: TRBD2; clone size: .; V gene: TRBV9; CDR3 protein: CASSVGSWASGVSYEQYF; CDR3 DNA: TGTGCCAGCAGCGTAGGTTCGTGGGCTAGCGGGGTCTCCTACGAGCAGTACTTC
J gene: TRBJ1-5; D gene: .; clone size: .; V gene: TRBV28; CDR3 protein: CASSPWDILSNQPQHF; CDR3 DNA: TGTGCCAGCAGTCCTTGGGACATCCTTAGCAATCAGCCCCAGCATTTT
J gene: TRBJ1-1; D gene: TRBD1; clone size: .; V gene: TRBV5-1; CDR3 protein: CASSLRQGPLNTEAFF; CDR3 DNA: TGCGCCAGCAGCTTGCGACAGGGGCCCTTGAACACTGAAGCTTTCTTT
J gene: TRBJ2-1; D gene: .; clone size: few; V gene: TRBV20-1; CDR3 protein: CSAETEWKTQFF; CDR3 DNA: TGCAGTGCGGAGACAGAGTGGAAGACCCAGTTCTTC
J gene: TRBJ2-7; D gene: .; clone size: few; V gene: TRBV29-1; CDR3 protein: CSVESYNEQYF; CDR3 DNA: TGCAGCGTTGAGTCGTACAATGAGCAGTACTTC
J gene: TRBJ1-2; D gene: .; clone size: .; V gene: TRBV7-8; CDR3 protein: CASSFSSYRANYGYTF; CDR3 DNA: TGTGCCAGCAGCTTCTCTAGCTACAGGGCTAACTATGGCTACACCTTC
J gene: TRBJ2-1; D gene: TRBD2; clone size: .; V gene: TRBV7-2; CDR3 protein: CAGTDPSGSSYNEQFF; CDR3 DNA: TGTGCCGGCACCGATCCTAGCGGGAGCTCCTACAATGAGCAGTTCTTC
J gene: TRBJ2-1; D gene: .; clone size: .; V gene: TRBV15; CDR3 protein: CATSRGVGGHYNEQFF; CDR3 DNA: TGTGCCACCAGCAGAGGGGTCGGCGGCCATTACAATGAGCAGTTCTTC
J gene: TRBJ2-7; D gene: TRBD1; clone size: .; V gene: TRBV10-3; CDR3 protein: CAISEGRTGDSYEQYF; CDR3 DNA: TGTGCCATCAGTGAGGGACGGACAGGGGACTCCTACGAGCAGTACTTC
J gene: TRBJ1-1; D gene: TRBD1; clone size: .; V gene: TRBV6-1; CDR3 protein: CASSEDNRGQRTEAFF; CDR3 DNA: TGTGCCAGCAGTGAAGACAACAGGGGGCAGAGGACTGAAGCTTTCTTT
J gene: TRBJ1-5; D gene: .; clone size: .; V gene: TRBV7-8; CDR3 protein: CASSLSRASNQPQHF; CDR3 DNA: TGTGCCAGCAGCTTATCCAGGGCGAGCAATCAGCCCCAGCATTTT
J gene: TRBJ1-1; D gene: .; clone size: few; V gene: TRBV4-2; CDR3 protein: CASSPMTGVVAFF; CDR3 DNA: TGTGCCAGCAGCCCTATGACAGGCGTGGTAGCTTTCTTT
J gene: TRBJ1-2; D gene: .; clone size: many; V gene: TRBV20-1; CDR3 protein: CSARDLQGYGYTF; CDR3 DNA: TGCAGTGCTAGAGATTTACAGGGTTATGGCTACACCTTC
J gene: TRBJ2-7; D gene: .; clone size: many; V gene: TRBV12-3/TRBV12-4; CDR3 protein: CASSLDVTYEQYF; CDR3 DNA: TGTGCCAGCAGTCTGGACGTAACCTACGAGCAGTACTTC
J gene: TRBJ2-1; D gene: TRBD2; clone size: .; V gene: TRBV7-9; CDR3 protein: CASSASGATRNEQFF; CDR3 DNA: TGTGCCAGCAGCGCTAGCGGGGCCACCCGGAATGAGCAGTTCTTC
J gene: TRBJ1-4; D gene: TRBD1; clone size: .; V gene: TRBV20-1; CDR3 protein: CSASRDRLNEKLFF; CDR3 DNA: TGCAGTGCTAGTAGGGACAGACTTAATGAAAAACTGTTTTTT
J gene: TRBJ2-1; D gene: .; clone size: .; V gene: TRBV20-1; CDR3 protein: CSARPGEGNNEQFF; CDR3 DNA: TGCAGTGCTAGGCCAGGAGAAGGGAACAATGAGCAGTTCTTC
J gene: TRBJ1-2; D gene: .; clone size: .; V gene: TRBV20-1; CDR3 protein: CSARQRGGYTF; CDR3 DNA: TGCAGTGCTAGGCAAAGGGGAGGCTACACCTTC
J gene: TRBJ2-3; D gene: .; clone size: .; V gene: TRBV12-3/TRBV12-4; CDR3 protein: CASNGGSDTQYF; CDR3 DNA: TGTGCCAGCAACGGGGGTTCAGATACGCAGTATTTT
J gene: TRBJ2-7; D gene: .; clone size: many; V gene: TRBV29-1; CDR3 protein: CSVEESQGYEQYF; CDR3 DNA: TGCAGCGTTGAAGAAAGCCAGGGGTACGAGCAGTACTTC
J gene: TRBJ1-2; D gene: TRBD1; clone size: few; V gene: TRBV5-1; CDR3 protein: CASSLVAGTGASTNYGYTF; CDR3 DNA: TGCGCCAGCAGCTTGGTAGCCGGGACAGGGGCCTCAACTAACTATGGCTACACCTTC
J gene: TRBJ2-3; D gene: .; clone size: .; V gene: TRBV29-1; CDR3 protein: CSAMRGRDTQYF; CDR3 DNA: TGCAGCGCGATGCGGGGACGGGATACGCAGTATTTT
J gene: TRBJ2-3; D gene: TRBD1; clone size: .; V gene: TRBV24-1; CDR3 protein: CATSEAGTGRSGTQYF; CDR3 DNA: TGTGCCACCAGTGAGGCCGGGACAGGGAGGTCGGGTACGCAGTATTTT
J gene: TRBJ1-4; D gene: .; clone size: .; V gene: TRBV2; CDR3 protein: CASSVGRVEEKLFF; CDR3 DNA: TGTGCCAGCAGTGTCGGCAGGGTCGAAGAAAAACTGTTTTTT
J gene: TRBJ1-1; D gene: TRBD1; clone size: .; V gene: TRBV7-9; CDR3 protein: CACWMPTGGEEAFF; CDR3 DNA: TGTGCCTGTTGGATGCCGACAGGGGGCGAGGAAGCTTTCTTT
J gene: TRBJ2-1; D gene: .; clone size: few; V gene: TRBV6-5; CDR3 protein: CASSYVAARRNEQFF; CDR3 DNA: TGTGCCAGCAGTTACGTGGCGGCCCGGCGCAATGAGCAGTTCTTC
J gene: TRBJ2-5; D gene: .; clone size: few; V gene: TRBV5-4; CDR3 protein: CASSPPSRRETQYF; CDR3 DNA: TGTGCCAGCAGCCCCCCCAGTCGACGGGAGACCCAGTACTTC
J gene: TRBJ2-7; D gene: TRBD1; clone size: .; V gene: TRBV27; CDR3 protein: CASSAGTAFYEQYF; CDR3 DNA: TGTGCCAGCAGTGCCGGGACAGCCTTCTACGAGCAGTACTTC
J gene: TRBJ2-4; D gene: .; clone size: few; V gene: TRBV28; CDR3 protein: CASRPTLLAKNIQYF; CDR3 DNA: TGTGCCAGCAGGCCAACTCTTCTAGCCAAAAACATTCAGTACTTC
J gene: TRBJ2-5; D gene: .; clone size: .; V gene: TRBV20-1; CDR3 protein: CSARGYRNRQETQYF; CDR3 DNA: TGCAGTGCTAGAGGTTACAGGAACCGCCAAGAGACCCAGTACTTC
J gene: TRBJ1-2; D gene: .; clone size: once; V gene: TRBV28; CDR3 protein: CASTPFRINYGYTF; CDR3 DNA: TGTGCCAGCACTCCGTTCAGGATAAACTATGGCTACACCTTC
J gene: TRBJ2-3; D gene: TRBD1; clone size: .; V gene: TRBV29-1; CDR3 protein: CSVVRDRVTDTQYF; CDR3 DNA: TGCAGCGTTGTTCGCGACAGGGTCACAGATACGCAGTATTTT
J gene: TRBJ1-1; D gene: .; clone size: few; V gene: TRBV20-1; CDR3 protein: CSAPPLANTEAFF; CDR3 DNA: TGCAGTGCTCCCCCCCTGGCGAACACTGAAGCTTTCTTT
J gene: TRBJ2-7; D gene: .; clone size: many; V gene: TRBV4-2; CDR3 protein: CASSQDEVRGSYEQYF; CDR3 DNA: TGTGCCAGCAGCCAAGATGAAGTAAGGGGCAGCTACGAGCAGTACTTC
J gene: TRBJ2-1; D gene: .; clone size: .; V gene: TRBV4-1; CDR3 protein: CASSQPPAGSSYNEQFF; CDR3 DNA: TGCGCCAGCAGCCAACCCCCCGCTGGGAGCTCCTACAATGAGCAGTTCTTC
J gene: TRBJ2-3; D gene: .; clone size: many; V gene: TRBV25-1; CDR3 protein: CASSEYRELTDTQYF; CDR3 DNA: TGTGCCAGCAGTGAATATAGAGAACTCACAGATACGCAGTATTTT
J gene: TRBJ2-5; D gene: .; clone size: .; V gene: TRBV19; CDR3 protein: CASSWKGAPETQYF; CDR3 DNA: TGTGCCAGCAGTTGGAAGGGCGCCCCAGAGACCCAGTACTTC
J gene: TRBJ2-5; D gene: TRBD1; clone size: .; V gene: TRBV12-3/TRBV12-4; CDR3 protein: CASRPGQAPGTQYF; CDR3 DNA: TGTGCCAGCAGACCTGGACAGGCACCAGGGACCCAGTACTTC
J gene: TRBJ2-3; D gene: .; clone size: .; V gene: TRBV7-2; CDR3 protein: CASSPTAAGTDTQYF; CDR3 DNA: TGTGCCAGCAGCCCCACGGCGGCCGGGACAGATACGCAGTATTTT